This record looks at one T cell receptor beta chain sequence and its context. This clone showed up just once. Its antigen is currently not known. The input lacks base qualities; no much larger clone sits a single base away. This record belongs to a study of T cell changes during pregnancy in multiple sclerosis (dated by TCRdb to between 2017 and 2020). Regarding the research as a whole: The study looked at changes in the T cell repertoire across pregnancy in women with multiple sclerosis.

Reading from cysteine to phenylalanine, the CDR3 counts 14 amino acids. The DNA shown is the 42-base CDR3, in frame from base 1. CDR1 is given as ENHRY and CDR2 as SYGVKD, both from the germline V gene. The germline ends are 9 bases apart after V is trimmed by 3 bases and J by 3 bases. The library was generated by the immunoSEQ multiplex PCR assay. The table was pulled from immuneACCESS by TCRdb, which kept in-frame rearrangements only. Such tables lose some clones; where checked, under half of the loss comes from unresolved V genes, and the rest has no known cause. The sample table shows 40,000 to 50,000 clones, and roughly 95% are seen once. The ten most abundant clones make up roughly 3.9% of the sample.

The sequence joins TRBV10-3 to TRBJ2-1; a tentative D match to TRBD2 spans 6 bases. The source is a female donor with multiple sclerosis, enrolled in a pregnancy study. Sample: CD8+ T cells from peripheral blood mononuclear cells, taken after pregnancy. In nucleotides, the sequence is TGTGCCATCAGTGATAGACTAGACTACAATGAGCAGTTCTTC. It specifies CAISDRLDYNEQFF.